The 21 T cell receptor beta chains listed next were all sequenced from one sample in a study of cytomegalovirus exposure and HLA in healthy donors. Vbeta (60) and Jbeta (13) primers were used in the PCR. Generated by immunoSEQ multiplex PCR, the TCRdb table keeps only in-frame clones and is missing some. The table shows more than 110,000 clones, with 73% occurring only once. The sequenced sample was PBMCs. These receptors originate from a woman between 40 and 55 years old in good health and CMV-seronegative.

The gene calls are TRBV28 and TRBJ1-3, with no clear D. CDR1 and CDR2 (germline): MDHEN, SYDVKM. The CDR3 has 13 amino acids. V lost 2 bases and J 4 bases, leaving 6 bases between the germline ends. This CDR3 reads CASSLGGGNTIYF. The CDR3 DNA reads TGTGCCAGCAGTTTAGGCGGAGGAAACACCATATATTTT.

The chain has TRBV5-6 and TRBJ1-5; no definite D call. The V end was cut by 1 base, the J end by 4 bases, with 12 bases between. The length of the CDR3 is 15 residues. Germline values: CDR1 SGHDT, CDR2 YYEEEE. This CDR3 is CASSLFLGRNQPQHF. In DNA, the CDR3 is TGTGCCAGCAGCTTGTTCCTGGGCAGAAATCAGCCCCAGCATTTT.

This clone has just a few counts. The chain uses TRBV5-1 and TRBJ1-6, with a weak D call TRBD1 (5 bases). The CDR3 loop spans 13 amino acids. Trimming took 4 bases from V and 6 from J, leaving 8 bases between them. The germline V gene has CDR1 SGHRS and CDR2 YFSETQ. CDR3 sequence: CASSPRANSPLHF. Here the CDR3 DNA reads TGCGCCAGCAGCCCCAGGGCTAATTCACCCCTCCACTTT.

The CDR3 DNA reads as TGTGCCAGCAGCTTAGTGGCGGGGGCGTACAATGAGCAGTTCTTC. Its translation is CASSLVAGAYNEQFF. This chain connects TRBV7-2 to TRBJ2-1; D possibly corresponds to TRBD2 (7 bases). Trimming left V 1 base short and J 4 bases short, with 11 bases between. The CDR3 contains 15 residues. Per the germline V gene, CDR1 is SGHTA and CDR2 is FQGNSA.

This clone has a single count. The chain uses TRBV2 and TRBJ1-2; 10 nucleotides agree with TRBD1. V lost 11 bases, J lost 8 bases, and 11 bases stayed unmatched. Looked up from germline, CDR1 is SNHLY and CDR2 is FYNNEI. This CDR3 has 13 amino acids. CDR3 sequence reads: CASWRDRGGGYTF. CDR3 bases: TGTGCCTCCTGGAGGGACAGGGGAGGAGGCTACACCTTC.

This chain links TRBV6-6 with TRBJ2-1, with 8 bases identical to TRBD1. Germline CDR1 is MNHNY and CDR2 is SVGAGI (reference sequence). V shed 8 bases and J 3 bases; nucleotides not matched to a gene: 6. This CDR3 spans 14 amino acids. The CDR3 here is CASRDRGNYNEQFF. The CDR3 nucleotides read TGTGCCAGCCGTGACAGGGGCAACTACAATGAGCAGTTCTTC.

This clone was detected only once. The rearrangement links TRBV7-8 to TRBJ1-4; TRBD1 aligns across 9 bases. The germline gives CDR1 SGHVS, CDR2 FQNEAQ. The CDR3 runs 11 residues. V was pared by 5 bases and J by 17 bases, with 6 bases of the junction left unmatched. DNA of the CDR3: TGTGCCAGCAGCCCTGGACAGGGGATATTTTTT. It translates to CASSPGQGIFF.

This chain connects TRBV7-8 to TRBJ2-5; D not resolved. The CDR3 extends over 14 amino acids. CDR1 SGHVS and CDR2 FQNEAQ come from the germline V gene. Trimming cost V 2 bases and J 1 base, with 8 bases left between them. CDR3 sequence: CASSLMRFQETQYF. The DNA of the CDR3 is TGTGCCAGCAGCTTAATGCGGTTCCAAGAGACCCAGTACTTC.

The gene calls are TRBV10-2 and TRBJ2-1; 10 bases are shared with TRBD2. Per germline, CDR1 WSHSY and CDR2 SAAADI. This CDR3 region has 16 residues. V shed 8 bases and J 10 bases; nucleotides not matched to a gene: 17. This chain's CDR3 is CASADSGGKSLGEQFF. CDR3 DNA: TGCGCCAGCGCCGATAGCGGGGGGAAATCCTTGGGGGAGCAGTTCTTC.

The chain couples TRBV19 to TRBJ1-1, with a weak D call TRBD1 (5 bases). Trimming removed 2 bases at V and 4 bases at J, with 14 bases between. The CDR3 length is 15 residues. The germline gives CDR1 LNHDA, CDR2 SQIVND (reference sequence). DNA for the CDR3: TGTGCCAGTAGTATATCGGGAGAGGGGCCCACTGAAGCTTTCTTT. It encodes CASSISGEGPTEAFF.

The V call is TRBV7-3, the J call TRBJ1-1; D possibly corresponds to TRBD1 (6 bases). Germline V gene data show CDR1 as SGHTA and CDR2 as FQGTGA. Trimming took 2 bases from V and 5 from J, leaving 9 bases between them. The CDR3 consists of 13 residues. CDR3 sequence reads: CASSLLGGTEAFF. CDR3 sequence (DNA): TGTGCCAGCAGCTTATTAGGGGGTACTGAAGCTTTCTTT.

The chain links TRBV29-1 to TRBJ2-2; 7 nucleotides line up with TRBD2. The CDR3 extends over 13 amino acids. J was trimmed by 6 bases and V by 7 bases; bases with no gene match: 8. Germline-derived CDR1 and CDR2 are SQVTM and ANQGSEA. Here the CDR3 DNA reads TGCAGCGCCATACGGGGGGACGCCGGGGAGCTGTTTTTT. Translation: CSAIRGDAGELFF.

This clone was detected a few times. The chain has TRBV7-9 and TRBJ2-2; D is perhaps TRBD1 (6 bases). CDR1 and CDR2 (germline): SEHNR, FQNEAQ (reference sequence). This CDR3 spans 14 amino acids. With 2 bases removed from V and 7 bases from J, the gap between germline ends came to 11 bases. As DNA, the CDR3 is TGTGCCAGCAGCTTAACAGGGTCAATCGGGGAGCTGTTTTTT. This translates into CASSLTGSIGELFF.

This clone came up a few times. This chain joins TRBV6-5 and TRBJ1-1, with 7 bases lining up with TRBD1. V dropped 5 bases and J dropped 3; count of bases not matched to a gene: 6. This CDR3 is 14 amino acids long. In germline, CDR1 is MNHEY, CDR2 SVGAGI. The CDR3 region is CASSRGGWHTEAFF. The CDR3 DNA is TGTGCCAGCAGTAGAGGGGGCTGGCACACTGAAGCTTTCTTT.

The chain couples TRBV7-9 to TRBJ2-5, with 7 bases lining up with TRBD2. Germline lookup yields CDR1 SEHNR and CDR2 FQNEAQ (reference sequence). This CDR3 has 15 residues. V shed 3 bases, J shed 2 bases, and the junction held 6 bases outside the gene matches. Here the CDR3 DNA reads TGTGCCAGCAGCTTCCTGGCGGGGGTACAAGAGACCCAGTACTTC. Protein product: CASSFLAGVQETQYF.

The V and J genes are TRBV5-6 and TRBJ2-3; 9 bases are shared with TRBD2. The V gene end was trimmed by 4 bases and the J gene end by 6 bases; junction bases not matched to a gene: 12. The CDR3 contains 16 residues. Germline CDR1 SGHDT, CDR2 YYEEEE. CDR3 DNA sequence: TGTGCCAGCAGCAGAACCCCGACTAGCGGTAGGGATACGCAGTATTTT. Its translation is CASSRTPTSGRDTQYF.

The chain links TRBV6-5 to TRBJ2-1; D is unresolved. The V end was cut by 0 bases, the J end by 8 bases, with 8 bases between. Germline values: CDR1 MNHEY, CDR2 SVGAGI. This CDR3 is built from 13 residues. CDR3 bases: TGTGCCAGCAGTTACTCCCCCCCCGATGAGCAGTTCTTC. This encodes CASSYSPPDEQFF.

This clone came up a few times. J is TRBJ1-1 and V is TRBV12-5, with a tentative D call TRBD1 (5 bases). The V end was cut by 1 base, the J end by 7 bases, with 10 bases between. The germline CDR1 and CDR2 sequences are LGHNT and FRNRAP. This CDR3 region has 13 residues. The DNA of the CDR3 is TGTGCTAGTGGTTTGGAGGGGTGGGGTGAAGCTTTCTTT. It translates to CASGLEGWGEAFF.

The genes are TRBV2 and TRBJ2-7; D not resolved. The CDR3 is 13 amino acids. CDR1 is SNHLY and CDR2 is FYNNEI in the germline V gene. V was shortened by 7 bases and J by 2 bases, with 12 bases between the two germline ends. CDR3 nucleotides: TGTGCCAGCAATGCACAGACAACCTACGAGCAGTACTTC. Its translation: CASNAQTTYEQYF. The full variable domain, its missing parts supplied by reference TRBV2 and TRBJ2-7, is EPEVTQTPSHQVTQMGQEVILRCVPISNHLYFYWYRQILGQKVEFLVSFYNNEISEKSEIFDDQFSVERPDGSNFTLKIRSTKLEDSAMYFCASNAQTTYEQYFGPGTRLTVT.

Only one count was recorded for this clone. The CDR3: CASSGASLNTGELFF. The DNA for the CDR3 is TGCGCCAGCAGCGGGGCAAGCCTAAACACCGGGGAGCTGTTTTTT. The chain carries TRBV5-1 and TRBJ2-2; D might be TRBD1 (5 bases). Germline V gene lookup returns CDR1 SGHRS and CDR2 YFSETQ. V lost 4 bases to trimming and J lost 2 bases, with 12 bases between them. CDR3 length: 15 residues.

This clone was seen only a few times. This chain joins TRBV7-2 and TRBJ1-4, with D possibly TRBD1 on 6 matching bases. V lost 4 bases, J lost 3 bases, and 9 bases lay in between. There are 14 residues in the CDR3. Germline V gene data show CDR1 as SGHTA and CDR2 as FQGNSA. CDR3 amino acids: CASSYRVSNEKLFF. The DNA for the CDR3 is TGTGCCAGCAGCTACAGGGTCTCTAATGAAAAACTGTTTTTT.